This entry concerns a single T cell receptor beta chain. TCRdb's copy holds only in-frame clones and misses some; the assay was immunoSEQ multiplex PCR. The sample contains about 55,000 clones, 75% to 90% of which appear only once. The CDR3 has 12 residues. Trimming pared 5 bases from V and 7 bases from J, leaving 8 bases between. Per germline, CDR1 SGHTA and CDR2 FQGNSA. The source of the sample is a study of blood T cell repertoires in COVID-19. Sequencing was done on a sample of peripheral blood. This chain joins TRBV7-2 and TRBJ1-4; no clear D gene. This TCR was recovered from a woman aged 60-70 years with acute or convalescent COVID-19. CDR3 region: CASSRRGEKLFF. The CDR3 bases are TGTGCCAGCAGCCGAAGAGGTGAAAAACTGTTTTTT. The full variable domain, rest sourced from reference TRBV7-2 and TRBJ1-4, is GAGVSQSPSNKVTEKGKDVELRCDPISGHTALYWYRQSLGQGLEFLIYFQGNSAPDKSGLPSDRFSAERTGGSVSTLTIQRTQQEDSAVYLCASSRRGEKLFFGSGTQLSVL.